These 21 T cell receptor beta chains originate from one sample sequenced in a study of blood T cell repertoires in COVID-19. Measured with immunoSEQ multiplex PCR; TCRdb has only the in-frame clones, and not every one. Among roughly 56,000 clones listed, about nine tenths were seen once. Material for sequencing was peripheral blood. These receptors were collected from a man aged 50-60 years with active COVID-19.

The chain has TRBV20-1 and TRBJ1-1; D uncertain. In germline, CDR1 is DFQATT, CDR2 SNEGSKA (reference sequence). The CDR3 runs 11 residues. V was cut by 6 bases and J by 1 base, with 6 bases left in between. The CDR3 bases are TGCAGTGCAATGAGGAACACTGAAGCTTTCTTT. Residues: CSAMRNTEAFF.

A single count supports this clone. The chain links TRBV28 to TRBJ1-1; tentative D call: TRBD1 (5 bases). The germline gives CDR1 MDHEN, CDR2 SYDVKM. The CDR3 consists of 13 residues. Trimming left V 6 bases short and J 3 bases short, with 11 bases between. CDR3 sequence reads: CASSSGGDTEAFF. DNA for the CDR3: TGTGCCAGCAGCTCGGGGGGAGACACTGAAGCTTTCTTT.

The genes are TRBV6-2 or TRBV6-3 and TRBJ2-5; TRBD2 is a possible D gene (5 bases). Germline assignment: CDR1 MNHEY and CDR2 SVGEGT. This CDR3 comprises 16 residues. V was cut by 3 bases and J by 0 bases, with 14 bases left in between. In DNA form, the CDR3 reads TGTGCCAGCAGTTATGTATTTGGGAGCTACCAAGAGACCCAGTACTTC. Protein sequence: CASSYVFGSYQETQYF.

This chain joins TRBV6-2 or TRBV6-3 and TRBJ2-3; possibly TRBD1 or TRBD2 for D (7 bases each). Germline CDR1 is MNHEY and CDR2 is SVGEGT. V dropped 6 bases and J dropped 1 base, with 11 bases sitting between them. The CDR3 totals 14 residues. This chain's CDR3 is CASSRGGGTDTQYF. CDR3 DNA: TGTGCCAGCAGCAGGGGGGGCGGCACAGATACGCAGTATTTT.

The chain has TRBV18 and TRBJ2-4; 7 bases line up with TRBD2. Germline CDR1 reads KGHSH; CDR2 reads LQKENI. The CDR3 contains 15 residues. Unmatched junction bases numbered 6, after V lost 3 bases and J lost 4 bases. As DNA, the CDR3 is TGTGCCAGCTCACCTGATAGCGGGTCAAAAAACATTCAGTACTTC. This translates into CASSPDSGSKNIQYF.

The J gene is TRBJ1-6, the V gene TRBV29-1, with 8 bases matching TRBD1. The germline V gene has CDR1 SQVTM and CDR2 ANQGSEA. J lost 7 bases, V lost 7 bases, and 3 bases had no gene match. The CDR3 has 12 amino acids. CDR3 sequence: CSARQGNSPLHF. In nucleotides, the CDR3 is TGCAGCGCCAGACAGGGGAATTCACCCCTCCACTTT.

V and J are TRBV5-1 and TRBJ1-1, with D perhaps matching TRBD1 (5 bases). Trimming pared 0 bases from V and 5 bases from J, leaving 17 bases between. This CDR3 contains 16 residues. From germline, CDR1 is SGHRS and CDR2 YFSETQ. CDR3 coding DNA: TGCGCCAGCAGCTTGGATAGTTCCGGGGGACGGACTGAAGCTTTCTTT. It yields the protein CASSLDSSGGRTEAFF. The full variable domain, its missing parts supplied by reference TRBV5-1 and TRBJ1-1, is KAGVTQTPRYLIKTRGQQVTLSCSPISGHRSVSWYQQTPGQGLQFLFEYFSETQRNKGNFPGRFSGRQFSNSRSEMNVSTLELGDSALYLCASSLDSSGGRTEAFFGQGTRLTVV.

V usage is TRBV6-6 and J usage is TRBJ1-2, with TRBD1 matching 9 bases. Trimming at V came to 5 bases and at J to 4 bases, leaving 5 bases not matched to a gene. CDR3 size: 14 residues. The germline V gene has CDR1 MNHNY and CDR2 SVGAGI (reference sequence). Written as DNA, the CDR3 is TGTGCCAGCAGTCATCTGGGACAGGGCTATGGCTACACCTTC. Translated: CASSHLGQGYGYTF.

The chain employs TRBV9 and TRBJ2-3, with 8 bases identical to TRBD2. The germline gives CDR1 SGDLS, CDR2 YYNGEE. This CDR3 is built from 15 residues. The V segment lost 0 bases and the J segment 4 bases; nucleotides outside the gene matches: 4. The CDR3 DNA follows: TGTGCCAGCAGCGTAGCCGGGACTAGAGCAGATACGCAGTATTTT. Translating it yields CASSVAGTRADTQYF. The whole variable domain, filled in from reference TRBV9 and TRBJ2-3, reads DSGVTQTPKHLITATGQRVTLRCSPRSGDLSVYWYQQSLDQGLQFLIQYYNGEERAKGNILERFSAQQFPDLHSELNLSSLELGDSALYFCASSVAGTRADTQYFGPGTRLTVL.

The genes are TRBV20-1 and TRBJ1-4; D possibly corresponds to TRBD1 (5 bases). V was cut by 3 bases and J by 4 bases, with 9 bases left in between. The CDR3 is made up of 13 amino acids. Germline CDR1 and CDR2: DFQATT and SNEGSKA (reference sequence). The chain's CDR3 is CSASGANNEKLFF. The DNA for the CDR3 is TGCAGTGCTAGTGGGGCTAATAATGAAAAACTGTTTTTT.

The CDR3 DNA reads TGTGCCAGCAGCTTAGGACTTCCCCAAGAGACCCAGTACTTC. It encodes CASSLGLPQETQYF. The V and J genes are TRBV7-8 and TRBJ2-5, with D unclear. With 1 base removed from V and 1 base from J, the gap between germline ends came to 7 bases. The CDR3 is 14 residues long. The germline V gene has CDR1 SGHVS and CDR2 FQNEAQ.

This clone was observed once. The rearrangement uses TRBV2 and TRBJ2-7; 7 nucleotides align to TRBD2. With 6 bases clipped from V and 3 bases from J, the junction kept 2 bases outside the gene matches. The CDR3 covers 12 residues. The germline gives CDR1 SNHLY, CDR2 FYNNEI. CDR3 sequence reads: CASSPSGYEQYF. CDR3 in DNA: TGTGCCAGCAGCCCTAGCGGCTACGAGCAGTACTTC.

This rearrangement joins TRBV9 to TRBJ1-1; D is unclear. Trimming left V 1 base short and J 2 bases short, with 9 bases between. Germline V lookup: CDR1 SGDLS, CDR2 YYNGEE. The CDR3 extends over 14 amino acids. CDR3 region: CASSVSPTNTEAFF. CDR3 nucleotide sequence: TGTGCCAGCAGCGTATCCCCAACAAACACTGAAGCTTTCTTT.

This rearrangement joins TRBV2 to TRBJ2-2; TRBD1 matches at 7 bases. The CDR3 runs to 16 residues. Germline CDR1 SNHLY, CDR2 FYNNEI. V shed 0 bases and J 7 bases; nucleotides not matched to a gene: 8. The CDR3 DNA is TGTGCCAGCAGTGAAGCGGCACAAGGGACAGACGGGGAGCTGTTTTTT. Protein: CASSEAAQGTDGELFF.

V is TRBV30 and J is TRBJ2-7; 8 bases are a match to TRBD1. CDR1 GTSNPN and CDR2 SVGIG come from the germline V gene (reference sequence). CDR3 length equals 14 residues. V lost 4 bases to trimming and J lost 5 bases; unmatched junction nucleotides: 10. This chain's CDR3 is CAWTRDRRLNEQYF. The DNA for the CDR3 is TGTGCCTGGACCCGGGACAGGAGGTTGAACGAGCAGTACTTC.

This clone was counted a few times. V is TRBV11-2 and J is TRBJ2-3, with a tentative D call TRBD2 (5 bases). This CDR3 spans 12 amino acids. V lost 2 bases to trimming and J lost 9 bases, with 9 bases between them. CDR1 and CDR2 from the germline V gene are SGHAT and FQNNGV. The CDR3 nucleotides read TGTGCCAGCAGCTTAAGCGGAGTAACGCAGTATTTT. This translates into CASSLSGVTQYF. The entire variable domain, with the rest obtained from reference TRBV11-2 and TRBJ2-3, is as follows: EAGVAQSPRYKIIEKRQSVAFWCNPISGHATLYWYQQILGQGPKLLIQFQNNGVVDDSQLPKDRFSAERLKGVDSTLKIQPAKLEDSAVYLCASSLSGVTQYFGPGTRLTVL.

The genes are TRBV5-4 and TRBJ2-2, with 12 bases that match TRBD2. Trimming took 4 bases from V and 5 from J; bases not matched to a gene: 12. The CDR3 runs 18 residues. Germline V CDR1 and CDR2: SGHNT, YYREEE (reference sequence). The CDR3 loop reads CASSPGGLAGGLTGELFF. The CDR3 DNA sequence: TGTGCCAGCAGCCCCGGAGGGCTAGCGGGGGGGTTGACCGGGGAGCTGTTTTTT.

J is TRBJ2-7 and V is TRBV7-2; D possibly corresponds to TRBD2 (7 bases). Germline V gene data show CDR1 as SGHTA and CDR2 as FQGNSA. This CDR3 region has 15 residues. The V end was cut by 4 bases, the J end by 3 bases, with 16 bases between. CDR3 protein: CASSSPRGASYEQYF. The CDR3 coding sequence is TGTGCCAGCAGCTCCCCCCGGGGGGCGAGCTACGAGCAGTACTTC.

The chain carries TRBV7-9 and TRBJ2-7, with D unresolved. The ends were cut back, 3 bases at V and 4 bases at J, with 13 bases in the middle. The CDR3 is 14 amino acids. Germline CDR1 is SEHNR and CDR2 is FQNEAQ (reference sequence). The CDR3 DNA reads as TGTGCCAGCAGCTTTCGAGGTGTCACGTACGAGCAGTACTTC. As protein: CASSFRGVTYEQYF.

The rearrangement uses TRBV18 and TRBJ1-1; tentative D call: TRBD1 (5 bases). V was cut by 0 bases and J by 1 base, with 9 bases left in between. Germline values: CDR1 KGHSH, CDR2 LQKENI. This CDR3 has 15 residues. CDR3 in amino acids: CASSPPAGWNTEAFF. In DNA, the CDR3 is TGTGCCAGCTCACCACCAGCAGGGTGGAACACTGAAGCTTTCTTT.

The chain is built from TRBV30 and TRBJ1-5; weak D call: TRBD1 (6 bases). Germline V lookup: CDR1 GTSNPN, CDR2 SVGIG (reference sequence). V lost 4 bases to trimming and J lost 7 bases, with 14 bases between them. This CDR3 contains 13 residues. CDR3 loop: CAWTAGVGQPQHF. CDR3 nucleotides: TGTGCCTGGACGGCAGGGGTTGGGCAGCCCCAGCATTTT.